This T cell receptor beta chain originates from a study of T cell responses to AZD1222 COVID-19 vaccine. The V gene's germline CDR1 is SQVTM and CDR2 ANQGSEA. The CDR3 is made up of 11 amino acids. The table came from immunoSEQ multiplex PCR; TCRdb's copy has only in-frame clones and leaves some out. Of 130,000 or so clones listed, roughly nine tenths were seen once; the top ten hold 3.1%. Note on this clone: Its specificity is not known. One junction end does not reproduce the germline sequence, and a read error may be involved.

Notes on the study in general: Elevations in Spike-specific TCR breadth and depth followed administration of two AZD1222 doses.

The material sequenced was peripheral blood, taken on day 0 of AZD1222 vaccination. The receptor was isolated from an adult in good health. J is TRBJ1-1 and V is TRBV29-1; 10 bases are shared with TRBD1. The CDR3 loop reads CSVGTGDEGGF. The CDR3, as DNA: TGCAGCGTCGGGACAGGGGACGAAGGCGGGTTT.